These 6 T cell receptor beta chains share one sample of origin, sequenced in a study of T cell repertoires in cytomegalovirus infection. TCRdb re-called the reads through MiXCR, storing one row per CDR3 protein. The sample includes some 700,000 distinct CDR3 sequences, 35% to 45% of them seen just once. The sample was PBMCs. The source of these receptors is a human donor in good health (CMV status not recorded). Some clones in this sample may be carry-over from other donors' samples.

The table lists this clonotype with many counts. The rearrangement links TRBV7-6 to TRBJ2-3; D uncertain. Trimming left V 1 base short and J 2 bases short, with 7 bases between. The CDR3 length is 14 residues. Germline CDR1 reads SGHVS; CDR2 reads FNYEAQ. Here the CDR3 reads CASSLGVTTDTQYF. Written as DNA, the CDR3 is TGTGCCAGCAGCTTAGGGGTCACCACAGATACGCAGTATTTT.

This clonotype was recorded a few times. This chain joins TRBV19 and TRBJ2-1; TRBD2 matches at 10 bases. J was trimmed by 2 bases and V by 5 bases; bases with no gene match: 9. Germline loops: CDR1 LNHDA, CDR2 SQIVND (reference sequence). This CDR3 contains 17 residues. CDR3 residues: CASSGGSGRIPYNEQFF. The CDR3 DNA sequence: TGTGCCAGTAGTGGGGGTAGCGGGAGGATTCCCTACAATGAGCAGTTCTTC.

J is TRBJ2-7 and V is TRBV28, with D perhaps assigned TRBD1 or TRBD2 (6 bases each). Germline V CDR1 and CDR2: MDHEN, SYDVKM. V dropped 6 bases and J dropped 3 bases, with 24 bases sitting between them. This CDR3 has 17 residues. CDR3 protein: CASRGTWGEHGRYEQYF. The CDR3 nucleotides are TGTGCCAGCAGGGGGACATGGGGGGAGCATGGACGCTACGAGCAGTACTTC.

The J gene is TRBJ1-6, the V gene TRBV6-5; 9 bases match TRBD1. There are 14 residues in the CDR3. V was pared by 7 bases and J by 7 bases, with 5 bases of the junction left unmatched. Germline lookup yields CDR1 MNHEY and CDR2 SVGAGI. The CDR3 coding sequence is TGTGCCAGCAAAACAGACAGGGGGAATTCACCCCTCCACTTT. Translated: CASKTDRGNSPLHF.

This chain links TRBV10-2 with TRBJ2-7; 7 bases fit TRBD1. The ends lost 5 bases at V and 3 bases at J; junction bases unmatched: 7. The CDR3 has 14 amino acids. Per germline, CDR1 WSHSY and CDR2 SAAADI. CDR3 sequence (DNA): TGCGCCAGCAGTTCGACAGGGAGTTTCTACGAGCAGTACTTC. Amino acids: CASSSTGSFYEQYF.

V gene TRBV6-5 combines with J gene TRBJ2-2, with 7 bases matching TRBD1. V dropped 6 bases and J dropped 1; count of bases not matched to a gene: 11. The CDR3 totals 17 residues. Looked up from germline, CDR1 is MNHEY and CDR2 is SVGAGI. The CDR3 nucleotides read TGTGCCAGCAGGACGACAGGGATTAGGGGGAACACCGGGGAGCTGTTTTTT. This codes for CASRTTGIRGNTGELFF.